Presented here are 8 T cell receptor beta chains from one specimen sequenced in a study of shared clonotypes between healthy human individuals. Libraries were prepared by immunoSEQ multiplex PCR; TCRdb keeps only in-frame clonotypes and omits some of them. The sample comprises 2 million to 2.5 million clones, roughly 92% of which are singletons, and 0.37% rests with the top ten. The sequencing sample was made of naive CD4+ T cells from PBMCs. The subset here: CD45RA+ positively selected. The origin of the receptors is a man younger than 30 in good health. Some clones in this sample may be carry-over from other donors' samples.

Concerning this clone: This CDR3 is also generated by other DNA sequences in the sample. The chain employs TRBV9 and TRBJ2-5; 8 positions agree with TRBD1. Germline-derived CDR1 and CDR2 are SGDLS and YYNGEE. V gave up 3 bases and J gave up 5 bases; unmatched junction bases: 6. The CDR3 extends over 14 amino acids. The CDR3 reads CASSGGQGGETQYF. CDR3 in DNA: TGTGCCAGCAGCGGAGGACAGGGCGGCGAGACCCAGTACTTC.

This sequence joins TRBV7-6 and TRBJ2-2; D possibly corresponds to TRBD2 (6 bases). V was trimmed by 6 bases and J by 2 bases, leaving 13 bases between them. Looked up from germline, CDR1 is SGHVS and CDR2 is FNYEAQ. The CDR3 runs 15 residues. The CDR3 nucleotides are TGTGCCAGCAGGGATACCGGGAGCAACACCGGGGAGCTGTTTTTT. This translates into CASRDTGSNTGELFF.

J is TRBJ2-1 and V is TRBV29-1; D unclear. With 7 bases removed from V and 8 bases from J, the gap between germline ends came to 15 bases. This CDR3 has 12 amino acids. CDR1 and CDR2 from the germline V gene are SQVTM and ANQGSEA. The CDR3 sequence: CSALDGMDEQFF. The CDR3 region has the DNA TGCAGCGCCTTGGACGGTATGGATGAGCAGTTCTTC.

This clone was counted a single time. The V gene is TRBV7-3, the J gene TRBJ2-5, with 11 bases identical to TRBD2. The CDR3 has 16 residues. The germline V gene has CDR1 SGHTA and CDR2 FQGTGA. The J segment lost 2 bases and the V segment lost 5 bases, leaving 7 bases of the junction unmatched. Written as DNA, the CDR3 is TGTGCCAGCAGCCTCGGACTAGCGGGTTTTCAAGAGACCCAGTACTTC. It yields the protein CASSLGLAGFQETQYF.

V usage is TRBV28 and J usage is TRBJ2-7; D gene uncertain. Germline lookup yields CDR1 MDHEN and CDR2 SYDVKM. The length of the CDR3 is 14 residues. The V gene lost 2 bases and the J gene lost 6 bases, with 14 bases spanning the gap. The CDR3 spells CASSLPQFPSEQYF. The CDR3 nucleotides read TGTGCCAGCAGTTTACCCCAATTCCCATCCGAGCAGTACTTC.

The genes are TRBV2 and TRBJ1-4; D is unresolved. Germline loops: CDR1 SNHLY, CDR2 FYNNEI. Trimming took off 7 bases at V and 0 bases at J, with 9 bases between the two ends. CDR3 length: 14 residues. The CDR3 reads CASNRIATNEKLFF. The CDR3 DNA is TGTGCCAGCAACAGAATTGCAACTAATGAAAAACTGTTTTTT. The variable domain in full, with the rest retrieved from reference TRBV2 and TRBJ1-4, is EPEVTQTPSHQVTQMGQEVILRCVPISNHLYFYWYRQILGQKVEFLVSFYNNEISEKSEIFDDQFSVERPDGSNFTLKIRSTKLEDSAMYFCASNRIATNEKLFFGSGTQLSVL.

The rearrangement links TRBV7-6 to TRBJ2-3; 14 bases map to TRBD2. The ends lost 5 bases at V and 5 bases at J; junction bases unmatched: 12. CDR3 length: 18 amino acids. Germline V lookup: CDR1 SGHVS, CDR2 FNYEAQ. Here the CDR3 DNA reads TGTGCCAGCAGCACCTGGACTAGCGGGAGGAAACCGGGAGATACGCAGTATTTT. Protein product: CASSTWTSGRKPGDTQYF.

CDR3 DNA sequence: TGTGCCAGCAGCCCAGGACAGGGGCCACTGAAAGCTTTCTTT. Protein sequence: CASSPGQGPLKAFF. The chain combines TRBV28 with TRBJ1-1; TRBD1 aligns across 9 bases. The CDR3 totals 14 residues. Germline values: CDR1 MDHEN, CDR2 SYDVKM. The V gene end was trimmed by 6 bases and the J gene end by 9 bases; junction bases not matched to a gene: 11.